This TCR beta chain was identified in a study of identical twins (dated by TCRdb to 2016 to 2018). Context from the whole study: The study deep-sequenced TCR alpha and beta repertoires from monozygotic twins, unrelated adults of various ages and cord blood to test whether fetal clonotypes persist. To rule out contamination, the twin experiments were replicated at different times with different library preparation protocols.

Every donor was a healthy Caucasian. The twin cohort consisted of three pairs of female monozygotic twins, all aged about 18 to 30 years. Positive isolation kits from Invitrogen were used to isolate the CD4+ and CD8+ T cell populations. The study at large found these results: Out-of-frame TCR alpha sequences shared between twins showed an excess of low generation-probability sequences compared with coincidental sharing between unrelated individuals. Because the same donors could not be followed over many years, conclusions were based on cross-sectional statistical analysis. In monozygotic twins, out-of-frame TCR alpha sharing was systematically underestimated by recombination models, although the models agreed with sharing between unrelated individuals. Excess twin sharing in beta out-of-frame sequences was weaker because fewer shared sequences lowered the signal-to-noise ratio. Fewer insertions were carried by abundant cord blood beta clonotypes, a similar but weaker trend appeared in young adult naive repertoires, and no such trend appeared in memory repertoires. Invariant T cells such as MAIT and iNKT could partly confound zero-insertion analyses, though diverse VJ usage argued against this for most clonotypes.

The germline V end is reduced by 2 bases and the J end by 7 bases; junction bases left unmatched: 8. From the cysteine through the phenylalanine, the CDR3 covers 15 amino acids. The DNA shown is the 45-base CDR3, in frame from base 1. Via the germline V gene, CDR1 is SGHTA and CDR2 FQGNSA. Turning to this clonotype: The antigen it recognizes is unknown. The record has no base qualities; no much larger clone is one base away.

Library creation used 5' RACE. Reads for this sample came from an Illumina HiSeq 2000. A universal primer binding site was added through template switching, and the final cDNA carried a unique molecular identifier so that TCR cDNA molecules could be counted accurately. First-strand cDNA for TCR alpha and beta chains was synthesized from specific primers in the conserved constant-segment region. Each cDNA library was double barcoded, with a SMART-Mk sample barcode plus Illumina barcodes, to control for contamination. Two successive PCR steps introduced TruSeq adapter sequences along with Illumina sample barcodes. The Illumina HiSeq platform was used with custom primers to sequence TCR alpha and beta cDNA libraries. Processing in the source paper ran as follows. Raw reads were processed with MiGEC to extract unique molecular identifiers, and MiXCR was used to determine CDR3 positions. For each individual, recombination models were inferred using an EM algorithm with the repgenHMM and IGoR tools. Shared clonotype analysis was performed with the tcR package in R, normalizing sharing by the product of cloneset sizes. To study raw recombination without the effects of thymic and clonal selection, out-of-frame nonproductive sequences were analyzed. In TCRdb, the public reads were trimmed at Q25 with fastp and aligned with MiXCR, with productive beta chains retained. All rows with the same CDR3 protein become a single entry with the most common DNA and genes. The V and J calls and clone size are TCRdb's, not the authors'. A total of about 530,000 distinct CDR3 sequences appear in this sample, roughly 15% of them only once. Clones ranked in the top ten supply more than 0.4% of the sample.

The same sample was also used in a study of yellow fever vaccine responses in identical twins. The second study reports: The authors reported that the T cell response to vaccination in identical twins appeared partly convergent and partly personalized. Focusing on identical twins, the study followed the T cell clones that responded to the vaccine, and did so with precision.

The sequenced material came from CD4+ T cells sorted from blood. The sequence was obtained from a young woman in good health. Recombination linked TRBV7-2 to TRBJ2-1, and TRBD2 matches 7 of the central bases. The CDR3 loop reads CASSLNAGGVNEQFF. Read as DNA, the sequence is TGTGCCAGCAGCTTAAACGCTGGGGGGGTAAATGAGCAGTTCTTC.